These 25 T cell receptor beta chains share one sample of origin, sequenced in a study of human T cells and chemical hapten exposure. The time point is: pre-sensitization, week 0. Treatment noted: therapeutic diphenylcyclopropenone sensitization with weekly scalp DPC. One entry per CDR3 protein, called by TCRdb with MiXCR from the RACE reads. Of about 51,000 distinct CDR3 sequences in the sample, about a tenth were seen once. Here the sequenced sample was whole blood, taken in connection with sensitization to the hapten diphenylcyclopropenone (DPC). These receptors all stem from a woman aged 40 to 50 with alopecia areata. Some clones in this sample may be carry-over from other donors' samples.

This clonotype showed up many times. The CDR3 loop is CASSERNEQFF. The CDR3 DNA follows: TGTGCCAGCAGTGAACGGAATGAGCAGTTCTTC. V gene TRBV2 combines with J gene TRBJ2-1, with D hard to call. This CDR3 comprises 11 residues. V gave up 2 bases and J gave up 7 bases, with 3 bases separating them. The V gene's germline CDR1 is SNHLY and CDR2 FYNNEI.

The sample holds a few counts of this clonotype. The V and J genes are TRBV2 and TRBJ2-7; D gene uncertain. Germline V gene sequence: CDR1 SNHLY, CDR2 FYNNEI. The germline V and J ends were trimmed by 3 bases and 2 bases, with 8 bases remaining between them. This CDR3 contains 13 residues. Here the CDR3 DNA reads TGTGCCAGCAGTGATCTTCAAACCTACGAGCAGTACTTC. Translation gives CASSDLQTYEQYF.

Many counts were recorded for this clonotype. The gene calls are TRBV4-3 and TRBJ1-4, with D perhaps matching TRBD1 (6 bases). CDR1 and CDR2 (germline): LGHNA, YSLEER. Trimming left V 3 bases short and J 11 bases short, with 13 bases between. The CDR3 contains 13 residues. The CDR3: CASSQQGIGKLFF. DNA of the CDR3: TGCGCCAGCAGCCAGCAGGGGATTGGGAAACTGTTTTTT.

The CDR3 region has the DNA TGCAGCGTTATTGACAAAAGCAATCAGCCCCAGCATTTT. It yields the protein CSVIDKSNQPQHF. The chain joins TRBV29-1 to TRBJ1-5, with D unresolved. This CDR3 comprises 13 residues. V dropped 5 bases and J dropped 1 base, with 9 bases sitting between them. The germline gives CDR1 SQVTM, CDR2 ANQGSEA. Complete variable domain (other parts from reference TRBV29-1 and TRBJ1-5): SAVISQKPSRDICQRGTSLTIQCQVDSQVTMMFWYRQQPGQSLTLIATANQGSEATYESGFVIDKFPISRPNLTFSTLTVSNMSPEDSSIYLCSVIDKSNQPQHFGDGTRLSIL.

This clonotype was recorded at least ten times. The V and J genes are TRBV7-9 and TRBJ1-1, with 8 bases aligning to TRBD1. The J segment lost 12 bases and the V segment lost 8 bases, leaving 11 bases of the junction unmatched. The CDR3 consists of 12 residues. Germline CDR1 and CDR2: SEHNR and FQNEAQ (reference sequence). The CDR3 is CASHSGQGGPFF. In DNA form, the CDR3 reads TGTGCCAGCCACTCAGGACAGGGAGGACCTTTCTTT.

This clonotype was seen a few times. V is TRBV29-1 and J is TRBJ2-2; D tentatively fits TRBD1 or TRBD2 (7 bases each). Trimming removed 4 bases at V and 3 bases at J, with 9 bases between. In germline, CDR1 is SQVTM, CDR2 ANQGSEA. The CDR3 extends over 13 amino acids. CDR3 loop: CSVAGGDTGELFF. In nucleotides, the CDR3 is TGCAGCGTTGCAGGGGGGGACACCGGGGAGCTGTTTTTT.

This clonotype was seen at least ten times. The rearrangement uses TRBV7-2 and TRBJ2-7; D is unclear. Trimming cost V 3 bases and J 6 bases, with 15 bases left between them. The germline gives CDR1 SGHTA, CDR2 FQGNSA. The CDR3 extends over 14 amino acids. The CDR3 loop reads CASSFELLGFEQYF. The DNA of the CDR3 is TGTGCCAGCAGCTTTGAGCTGTTGGGTTTCGAGCAGTACTTC.

With regard to this clonotype: It may be a read error: a sequence one base away is much more abundant. The chain is built from TRBV4-2 and TRBJ1-1; D remains unclear. CDR3 length: 15 residues. Germline-derived CDR1 and CDR2 are LGHNA and YNFKEQ. The chain's CDR3 is CANSQAGRKNTEAFF. CDR3 nucleotides: TGTGCCAACAGCCAAGCTGGTCGGAAAAACACTGAAGCTTTCTTT.

The chain employs TRBV24-1 and TRBJ2-2; 7 positions agree with TRBD1. Germline V CDR1 and CDR2: KGHDR, SFDVKD. CDR3 size: 14 residues. Losses at the gene ends were 9 bases for V and 0 bases for J; bases not matched to a gene: 3. The CDR3 spells CATRGQTNTGELFF. Written as DNA, the CDR3 is TGTGCCACCCGGGGACAGACGAACACCGGGGAGCTGTTTTTT.

This clonotype appeared many times. CDR3 coding DNA: TGTGCCAGCAGTTTAGGGTCAGGGTTTGGGGCCAACGTCCTGACTTTC. Encoded protein: CASSLGSGFGANVLTF. The V gene is TRBV12-3 or TRBV12-4, the J gene TRBJ2-6; weak D call: TRBD1 (5 bases). V lost 1 base and J 3 bases, leaving 10 bases between the germline ends. The CDR3 has 16 residues.

This clonotype was detected many times. The chain joins TRBV19 to TRBJ2-5; D call uncertain. V lost 5 bases to trimming and J lost 6 bases, with 19 bases between them. The CDR3 spans 15 residues. Germline assignment: CDR1 LNHDA and CDR2 SQIVND (reference sequence). CDR3 protein: CASSPKDKTKQTQYF. Written as DNA, the CDR3 is TGTGCCAGTAGTCCCAAGGATAAGACCAAGCAGACCCAGTACTTC.

This clonotype was observed a handful of times. The chain combines TRBV9 with TRBJ2-1, with 10 bases aligning to TRBD2. CDR3 length equals 15 residues. V gave up 4 bases and J gave up 9 bases; unmatched junction bases: 10. Germline V gene sequence: CDR1 SGDLS, CDR2 YYNGEE. This chain's CDR3 is CASSTRTSGSGEQFF. The CDR3 DNA sequence: TGTGCCAGCAGCACCCGGACTAGCGGCTCTGGTGAGCAGTTCTTC.

The chain uses TRBV3-1 and TRBJ2-6; no reliable D call. The germline CDR1 and CDR2 sequences are LGHDT and YNNKEL (reference sequence). The CDR3 has 15 amino acids. V was cut by 4 bases and J by 0 bases, with 7 bases left in between. CDR3 in amino acids: CASSRSFSGANVLTF. CDR3 DNA sequence: TGTGCCAGCAGCCGCTCTTTCTCTGGGGCCAACGTCCTGACTTTC. Drawing the rest from reference TRBV3-1 and TRBJ2-6, the complete variable domain is DTAVSQTPKYLVTQMGNDKSIKCEQNLGHDTMYWYKQDSKKFLKIMFSYNNKELIINETVPNRFSPKSPDKAHLNLHINSLELGDSAVYFCASSRSFSGANVLTFGAGSRLTVL.

This clonotype was detected ten times or more. The chain combines TRBV7-9 with TRBJ2-5, with a tentative D call TRBD1 (6 bases). CDR1 and CDR2 (germline): SEHNR, FQNEAQ (reference sequence). Trimming shortened V by 4 bases and J by 1 base, and 13 bases separated the two germline ends. The CDR3 is 15 amino acids. The CDR3 DNA reads as TGTGCCAGCAGCTGGGGGCAGGAGGTCCAAGAGACCCAGTACTTC. It is translated as CASSWGQEVQETQYF.

This clonotype has at least ten counts. The rearrangement joins TRBV30 to TRBJ1-3; 10 bases align to TRBD1. Germline V CDR1 and CDR2: GTSNPN, SVGIG (reference sequence). V gave up 0 bases and J gave up 8 bases; unmatched junction bases: 13. The CDR3 totals 17 residues. Here the CDR3 DNA reads TGTGCCTGGAGTGTACCCCGCCCTGGGACAGGGGCGGACACCATATATTTT. Translated, it gives CAWSVPRPGTGADTIYF. The complete variable domain, with remaining parts taken from reference TRBV30 and TRBJ1-3, reads SQTIHQWPATLVQPVGSPLSLECTVEGTSNPNLYWYRQAAGRGLQLLFYSVGIGQISSEVPQNLSASRPQDRQFILSSKKLLLSDSGFYLCAWSVPRPGTGADTIYFGEGSWLTVV.

This clonotype has a count of ten or more. The chain joins TRBV7-2 to TRBJ2-3; 7 bases are a match to TRBD1. The germline gives CDR1 SGHTA, CDR2 FQGNSA. The V and J ends lost 4 bases and 0 bases, in that order; junction bases with no gene match: 4. The CDR3 is 15 residues long. CDR3 residues: CASSSGQTSTDTQYF. The CDR3 bases are TGTGCCAGCAGCTCGGGACAGACTAGCACAGATACGCAGTATTTT.

V is TRBV4-3 and J is TRBJ2-3, with 8 bases identical to TRBD2. CDR3 length equals 18 residues. The V segment lost 2 bases and the J segment 4 bases; nucleotides outside the gene matches: 14. Germline CDR1 LGHNA, CDR2 YSLEER. CDR3 sequence: CASSQRRLGGAVADTQYF. Written as DNA, the CDR3 is TGCGCCAGCAGCCAACGGCGTCTCGGGGGGGCAGTTGCAGATACGCAGTATTTT.

This clonotype was picked up a small number of times. J is TRBJ2-3 and V is TRBV7-3; possibly TRBD2 for D (5 bases). CDR1 is SGHTA and CDR2 is FQGTGA in the germline V gene. The CDR3 has 17 residues. V lost 4 bases and J lost 0, with 17 bases in between. CDR3 amino acids: CASSSQPLDSSTDTQYF. The CDR3 coding sequence is TGTGCCAGCAGCTCTCAACCCCTGGACTCGAGCACAGATACGCAGTATTTT.

This clonotype has only a few counts. The CDR3 nucleotides read TGTGCCAGCAGCCCCCCGAGGGCAGGGGGCTACGAGCAGTACTTC. It is translated as CASSPPRAGGYEQYF. This chain links TRBV12-3 or TRBV12-4 with TRBJ2-7; 7 bases map to TRBD1. The junction had 11 bases not matched to a gene; V was cut back by 6 bases and J by 3 bases. The CDR3 sequence is 15 residues long.

This clonotype was detected many times. The V gene is TRBV20-1, the J gene TRBJ1-6; no firm D call. Germline CDR1 and CDR2: DFQATT and SNEGSKA (reference sequence). Trimming stripped 2 bases from V and 6 bases from J, with 8 bases between. The CDR3 spans 13 residues. CDR3 amino acids: CSARSEPNSPLHF. The CDR3 DNA reads as TGCAGTGCTAGATCAGAACCTAATTCACCCCTCCACTTT.

Ten or more counts support this clonotype. This chain connects TRBV6-5 to TRBJ1-6; 8 bases agree with TRBD1. V lost 6 bases and J lost 10; bases outside the gene matches: 8. The CDR3 extends over 14 amino acids. Germline V gene data show CDR1 as MNHEY and CDR2 as SVGAGI. Here the CDR3 DNA reads TGTGCCAGCAGAATGGACAGGGCCAACTCACCCCTCCACTTT. Encoded protein: CASRMDRANSPLHF.

The chain recombines TRBV15 with TRBJ2-5; D may match TRBD1 or TRBD2 (5 bases each). The CDR3 extends over 17 amino acids. Germline V gene lookup returns CDR1 LNHNV and CDR2 YYDKDF (reference sequence). V shed 3 bases and J shed 5 bases, with 22 bases lying between them. The CDR3 here is CATSSSTAGTERETQYF. The CDR3 nucleotides are TGTGCCACCAGCAGCTCCACCGCCGGGACGGAGAGGGAGACCCAGTACTTC.

Ten or more counts support this clonotype. This chain uses TRBV6-5 with TRBJ1-1; D ambiguous. V was trimmed by 6 bases and J by 3 bases, leaving 17 bases between them. CDR3 length: 15 amino acids. Germline V gene lookup returns CDR1 MNHEY and CDR2 SVGAGI. In nucleotides, the CDR3 is TGTGCCAGCAGACCACGGACGGCATCGGACACTGAAGCTTTCTTT. It specifies CASRPRTASDTEAFF.

V and J are TRBV6-6 and TRBJ1-5; perhaps TRBD1 as D (5 bases). CDR3 length: 15 amino acids. V shed 6 bases and J shed 4 bases, with 16 bases lying between them. Germline V CDR1 and CDR2: MNHNY, SVGAGI (reference sequence). The CDR3 DNA is TGTGCCAGCAGCTTCGGGACGGACCGTAATCAGCCCCAGCATTTT. It is translated as CASSFGTDRNQPQHF.

This clonotype was observed at least ten times. This chain links TRBV13 with TRBJ2-3; 10 bases fit TRBD2. This CDR3 is built from 17 residues. J gave up 2 bases and V 7 bases, and 12 bases lay outside the gene matches. CDR1 is PRHDT and CDR2 is FYEKMQ in the germline V gene (reference sequence). This chain's CDR3 is CASTLRLAGANTDTQYF. Here the CDR3 DNA reads TGTGCCAGCACCCTTCGGCTAGCGGGGGCGAACACAGATACGCAGTATTTT.